Shown below are 18 T cell receptor beta chains from a single sample sequenced in a study of long-term antiretroviral therapy in people with HIV. Investigators performed immunoSEQ version v3.0 at survey level. Repertoires were generated with immunoSEQ multiplex PCR, while TCRdb's copy carries only in-frame clones and drops some. The table includes about 34,000 clones, roughly 94% detected once. Material: unsorted PBMCs, obtained around 5.5 years after starting antiretroviral therapy. Every receptor here comes from a woman between 50 and 59 years old with HIV.

This chain links TRBV20-1 with TRBJ2-1; no clear D. Germline lookup yields CDR1 DFQATT and CDR2 SNEGSKA (reference sequence). Trimming removed 6 bases at V and 5 bases at J, with 5 bases between. This CDR3 is 10 amino acids long. CDR3 sequence: CSAQNNEQFF. The CDR3 DNA reads TGCAGTGCGCAAAACAATGAGCAGTTCTTC.

On this clone: The same CDR3 can be traced to other DNA sequences in this sample. The chain combines TRBV4-3 with TRBJ2-7, with 8 bases that match TRBD1. CDR1 LGHNA and CDR2 YSLEER come from the germline V gene. V dropped 1 base and J dropped 2; count of bases not matched to a gene: 1. The length of the CDR3 is 14 residues. The CDR3 DNA sequence: TGCGCCAGCAGCCAAGGGACAGGGACCTACGAGCAGTACTTC. It codes for CASSQGTGTYEQYF.

The V call is TRBV19, the J call TRBJ1-1; D ambiguous. The CDR3 has 13 residues. Germline V gene lookup returns CDR1 LNHDA and CDR2 SQIVND (reference sequence). V dropped 8 bases and J dropped 0 bases, with 10 bases sitting between them. This CDR3 reads CASFGRMNTEAFF. The CDR3 DNA sequence: TGTGCCAGTTTTGGACGGATGAACACTGAAGCTTTCTTT. The full variable domain, rest sourced from reference TRBV19 and TRBJ1-1, is DGGITQSPKYLFRKEGQNVTLSCEQNLNHDAMYWYRQDPGQGLRLIYYSQIVNDFQKGDIAEGYSVSREKKESFPLTVTSAQKNPTAFYLCASFGRMNTEAFFGQGTRLTVV.

V is TRBV5-5 and J is TRBJ1-5, with unresolved D. Germline lookup yields CDR1 SGHKS and CDR2 YYEKEE (reference sequence). Trimming took off 4 bases at V and 5 bases at J, with 10 bases between the two ends. This CDR3 spans 13 amino acids. The CDR3 loop is CASSPDGYQPQHF. Here the CDR3 DNA reads TGTGCCAGCAGCCCGGACGGATATCAGCCCCAGCATTTT.

V is TRBV19 and J is TRBJ1-4; maybe TRBD1 (6 bases). The CDR3 contains 14 residues. Trimming cost V 3 bases and J 4 bases, with 9 bases left between them. The germline gives CDR1 LNHDA, CDR2 SQIVND (reference sequence). This chain's CDR3 is CASSMGANNEKLFF. CDR3 nucleotide sequence: TGTGCCAGTAGTATGGGGGCTAATAATGAAAAACTGTTTTTT.

In the case of this clone: Since the CDR3 does not end with the conserved phenylalanine or tryptophan, this likely comes from a read error. This CDR3 reads CASLFSDTQYV. CDR3 nucleotides: TGTGCCAGTCTGTTTTCAGATACGCAGTATGTT. V is TRBV6-6 and J is TRBJ2-3; D not resolved. Germline V lookup: CDR1 MNHNY, CDR2 SVGAGI (reference sequence). This CDR3 spans 11 amino acids. V lost 9 bases and J 4 bases, leaving 8 bases between the germline ends.

This rearrangement joins TRBV18 to TRBJ2-2; no definite D call. CDR1 KGHSH and CDR2 LQKENI come from the germline V gene. This CDR3 region has 13 residues. Trimming removed 2 bases at V and 4 bases at J, with 5 bases between. The CDR3 reads CASSPGATGELFF. The DNA for the CDR3 is TGTGCCAGCTCACCAGGAGCCACCGGGGAGCTGTTTTTT.

The chain is built from TRBV7-2 and TRBJ1-1; D is possibly TRBD1 (6 bases). Germline V gene sequence: CDR1 SGHTA, CDR2 FQGNSA. CDR3 length: 15 residues. The ends were cut back, 2 bases at V and 8 bases at J, with 18 bases in the middle. The CDR3 DNA reads as TGTGCCAGCAGCTTAATGGGGAGGGGGGCCTCGGAAGCTTTCTTT. Its translation: CASSLMGRGASEAFF.

The chain combines TRBV7-2 with TRBJ1-1, with D possibly being TRBD1 (5 bases). Trimming took off 5 bases at V and 3 bases at J, with 19 bases between the two ends. The CDR3 is made up of 16 amino acids. CDR1 is SGHTA and CDR2 is FQGNSA in the germline V gene. CDR3 bases: TGTGCCAGCAGCCGACGACGGGACTCACGGGACACTGAAGCTTTCTTT. Translated, it gives CASSRRRDSRDTEAFF.

The chain employs TRBV4-2 and TRBJ2-1; TRBD1 might be the D (5 bases). This CDR3 has 13 residues. Germline V CDR1 and CDR2: LGHNA, YNFKEQ. V lost 6 bases to trimming and J lost 6 bases, with 12 bases between them. In DNA form, the CDR3 reads TGTGCCAGCAGAAAGACAGAGATCAATGAGCAGTTCTTC. Translating it yields CASRKTEINEQFF.

The chain uses TRBV7-2 and TRBJ1-2; weak D call: TRBD1 (6 bases). Germline V CDR1 and CDR2: SGHTA, FQGNSA. V was shortened by 5 bases and J by 6 bases, with 10 bases between the two germline ends. The CDR3 covers 12 residues. CDR3 nucleotide sequence: TGTGCCAGCAGCCAACAGGGAAATGGCTACACCTTC. Amino acids: CASSQQGNGYTF.

The chain joins TRBV7-6 to TRBJ2-5, with 9 nucleotides matching TRBD2. Germline assignment: CDR1 SGHVS and CDR2 FNYEAQ. The J segment lost 3 bases and the V segment lost 4 bases, leaving 3 bases of the junction unmatched. This CDR3 comprises 14 residues. As DNA, the CDR3 is TGTGCCAGCAGCTGGGCGGGGGGGGAAGAGACCCAGTACTTC. Residues: CASSWAGGEETQYF.

This chain connects TRBV5-1 to TRBJ2-5; perhaps TRBD1 as D (6 bases). Trimming stripped 1 base from V and 5 bases from J, with 21 bases between. Looked up from germline, CDR1 is SGHRS and CDR2 is YFSETQ. The CDR3 runs 17 residues. DNA for the CDR3: TGCGCCAGCAGCTTGAACGCCCAACAGGGAATTGGGGAGACCCAGTACTTC. Amino acid sequence: CASSLNAQQGIGETQYF.

The chain links TRBV15 to TRBJ2-2, with 8 bases fitting TRBD1. V was clipped by 3 bases and J by 1 base; unmatched bases: 4. This CDR3 has 16 residues. The V gene's germline CDR1 is LNHNV and CDR2 YYDKDF (reference sequence). In DNA, the CDR3 is TGTGCCACCAGCAGGGACAGGGCGGGGAACACCGGGGAGCTGTTTTTT. Protein: CATSRDRAGNTGELFF.

The V call is TRBV5-4, the J call TRBJ2-7; D may be TRBD2 (5 bases). V dropped 0 bases and J dropped 2 bases, with 9 bases sitting between them. The CDR3 contains 14 residues. Germline V gene sequence: CDR1 SGHNT, CDR2 YYREEE (reference sequence). The CDR3 bases are TGTGCCAGCAGCTTGGCGTCTAGCCCCTACGAGCAGTACTTC. It yields the protein CASSLASSPYEQYF. Full variable domain (remainder filled in from reference TRBV5-4 and TRBJ2-7): ETGVTQSPTHLIKTRGQQVTLRCSSQSGHNTVSWYQQALGQGPQFIFQYYREEENGRGNFPPRFSGLQFPNYSSELNVNALELDDSALYLCASSLASSPYEQYFGPGTRLTVT.

The chain is built from TRBV7-9 and TRBJ2-1, with TRBD2 identical over 7 bases. The CDR3 extends over 14 amino acids. Germline V gene lookup returns CDR1 SEHNR and CDR2 FQNEAQ (reference sequence). Trimming removed 5 bases from V and 7 bases from J; junction bases left unmatched: 8. In nucleotides, the CDR3 is TGTGCCAGCAGCGTAAGCGGGGCGGGAAATGAGCAGTTCTTC. Translating it yields CASSVSGAGNEQFF.

This clone was seen only once. The rearrangement links TRBV6-1 to TRBJ1-2; possible D gene TRBD1, 5 bases. This CDR3 region has 16 residues. The germline V gene has CDR1 MNHNS and CDR2 SASEGT. V was pared by 2 bases and J by 9 bases, with 22 bases between. As DNA, the CDR3 is TGTGCCAGCAGTGAAAAGCAGGGTATCGGGTCCCTGAGCTACACCTTC. It yields the protein CASSEKQGIGSLSYTF.

This chain joins TRBV5-1 and TRBJ2-6; no clear D. Trimming shortened V by 3 bases and J by 0 bases, and 4 bases separated the two germline ends. Germline CDR1 SGHRS, CDR2 YFSETQ. This CDR3 spans 14 amino acids. The chain's CDR3 is CASSWDSGANVLTF. In nucleotides, the CDR3 is TGCGCCAGCAGCTGGGACTCTGGGGCCAACGTCCTGACTTTC.